This TCR beta chain is from a study of cytomegalovirus exposure and HLA in healthy donors (dated by TCRdb to about 2017). For the study in its entirety: An earlier analysis of under 600 of the donors reported about 290 Gb of sequence data and 117 million unique TCR beta sequences from about 200 million T cells. Approximately 300 gigabases of sequencing data and tens of millions of unique TCR sequences made up an early release that covered under 750 HLA-typed donors. On average, 235,054 unique TCR beta nucleotide sequences were sequenced per donor among 300 to 500 genotyped donors of the cohort, with 15% to 20% of those sequences being non-productive. All discovery cohort repertoires had been generated using a single sequencing platform. Donor age, sex, ethnicity and CMV serostatus were collected together with the repertoire data. To decide whether each TCR beta V gene segment behaved as functional or pseudogenic, an earlier analysis of 587 of the donors relied on high-throughput TCR beta sequencing. A separate validation cohort of 100 to 150 different subjects was used in addition to the roughly 700-subject first cohort. The genetic ancestry cluster associated with self-reported Caucasian donors included about four fifths of the roughly 390 genotyped donors. Both class I and class II loci were covered by HLA typing, at four-digit resolution. Using immunosequencing, the study profiled T cell repertoires from 500 to 800 subjects and related those repertoires to cytomegalovirus serostatus. To study patterns of TCR occurrence, a later analysis re-analyzed previously published TCR beta repertoires from 600 to 750 donors and added high-resolution HLA genotyping. In the later analysis, no new phenotypic data were used to find candidate immune exposures; instead, reliance was placed on TCR beta sequences and their occurrence across donors. The study was designed to test whether signatures of past pathogen exposure could be identified by cataloging public T cell receptors. The number of typed donors differed by locus: about 629-630 for A, B, C, DRB1 and DQB1; approximately 520 for DQA1; about 600 for DPA1; and approximately 450 for DPB1. About five DR-DQ haplotypes were treated as single units for association and clustering because of strong linkage in the cohort. To predict cytomegalovirus infection status, the study combined high-throughput TCR immunosequencing, statistical association of individual TCRs with disease status, and machine learning. Genome-wide SNP genotypes for about three fifths of the roughly 670 donors were used in a later genetic analysis, which treated that subset as a discovery cohort. The paper as a whole reports these results and caveats: In a later genetic analysis, fewer N-insertions in productive TCRs were reported among donors in an Asian-associated ancestry cluster than the approximately 630-donor mean. Because HLA typing was unavailable for some donors at each locus, only the typed subset was used in association tests. Immune exposure information for the cohort was limited to CMV serostatus. About 17 rarely observed V segments, including chromosome 9 orphons, were excluded from the earlier analysis of a few hundred of the donors because counts were too low. An association between a missense DCLRE1C variant and V-gene and J-gene trimming of TCR beta chains was found in a later genetic analysis and replicated in an independent cohort. In a later analysis, about 17,000 TCR beta sequences were associated with specific HLA alleles at a false discovery rate of 0.05. The classifier was reported to diagnose cytomegalovirus status with high specificity and sensitivity in both the original cohort and the validation cohort. Three of the identified cytomegalovirus-associated TCR beta chains were confirmed in vitro to be specific for cytomegalovirus antigens. The presence/absence analyses assumed that sequencing depth was roughly uniform across donors, and that assumption may not be true. This cohort had only TCR beta chains sequenced, and the lack of alpha or paired-chain data limited which features could be detected. The authors suggested that the approach could potentially be extended to other disease states and immunological phenotypes. In a later analysis, TCR association rates were found to vary across HLA loci, with the most associated TCRs seen for DRB1 alleles and the fewest for HLA-C alleles. A group of highly shared sequence variants was considered likely to be a technical artifact of the sequencing pipeline. The study listed 164 TCR beta chains as associated with cytomegalovirus. A later analysis found that HLA-associated TCR beta chains were more clonally expanded and had lower generation probabilities than equally common non-associated chains. While some public TCRs were present in many individuals, most TCR sequences turned up only very rarely across donors. A further reported finding was that TCR beta sequences accurately predicted the HLA-A and HLA-B alleles for most subjects in the first cohort. Correlated functional status among segregating V segments might be attributable to linkage disequilibrium, but an unknown experimental factor could not be ruled out. Assigning TCR associations to individual alleles was difficult when HLA alleles, especially DR and DQ, strongly co-occurred. In an earlier analysis of 587 of the donors, most TCR beta V segments appeared in productive rearrangements about 87% or about 30% of the time, broadly matching IMGT annotations. According to a later analysis, most CMV-associated TCR beta chains appeared to be HLA-restricted, and the HLA associations seemed to be driven largely by CMV exposure. In a later analysis, several top co-occurrence clusters were reported to appear linked to parvovirus B19, influenza, CMV and Epstein-Barr virus. Because the 87-base-pair reads could not distinguish some IMGT-functional V segments, including TRBV6-2 and TRBV6-3, those segments were excluded.

The cohort comprised several hundred healthy bone marrow donors. All cohort members were sampled while nominally healthy, although unrecorded immune exposures were likely present. The donor was CMV seronegative and was included in the group of several hundred seronegative cohort members. Each donor provided a peripheral blood sample, and peripheral blood mononuclear cells were used for TCR beta sequencing. The Qiagen DNeasy Blood Extraction Kit was used to extract genomic DNA from the blood cell samples. Library preparation employed the immunoSEQ multiplex PCR assay. For the multiplex PCR, a mixture combining 60 forward primers for TCR Vbeta segments and 13 reverse primers for TCR Jbeta segments was used. Amplification of the CDR3 region of rearranged TCR beta genes was performed with a multiplex PCR assay on genomic DNA. The Illumina HiSeq System was used to sequence the amplified TCR beta libraries as 87-base-pair reads. In the original analysis: Across the roughly 670 repertoires, a later analysis counted tens of millions of unique TCR beta chains, 9 million to 14 million of which were shared by at least two donors. Raw reads were error-corrected and collapsed into unique sequences with a nearest-neighbor algorithm that merged closely related sequences to remove PCR and sequencing errors. V, D and J gene segments were assigned by aligning CDR3 sequences to IMGT reference sequences. For a sequence to be retained, at least a six-nucleotide match to both a V gene segment and a J gene segment was required. A rearrangement counted as productive if the CDR3 had no stop codons and remained in frame with V and J, and every other rearrangement counted as non-productive. CDR3 was defined according to IMGT convention as the region running from the second conserved V-encoded cysteine to the conserved J-encoded phenylalanine. Sequences without an unambiguous match to a single V gene segment were excluded from the earlier analysis of a few hundred of the donors. In an earlier analysis of roughly 500 of the donors, V segments were called functional above 56.7% productive rearrangements and were called segregating when the between-donor standard deviation exceeded 5%. A statistical classification framework was built for diagnosing cytomegalovirus status from the catalog of TCR beta chain sequences. V and J gene assignment, in a later analysis, came from comparing TCR nucleotide sequences with IMGT/GENE-DB human TR gene sequences. A later analysis assigned CDR3 sequences and most-parsimonious VDJ recombination scenarios with the TCRdist pipeline. In a later analysis, every TCR beta chain was defined by the combination of its CDR3 amino acid sequence and its V-gene family, and reads without a unique V-gene family were dropped. As a way to deal with suspected cross-contamination and a sequencing artifact, a later analysis dropped roughly 600 nucleotide sequences that were highly shared and had low generation probability. A later analysis calculated a clonal expansion index for each public chain from normalized within-repertoire ranks of inferred template counts. In a later analysis, generation probabilities were computed with a VDJ recombination model fitted to out-of-frame rearrangements, and the resulting probabilities were checked against IGoR. A later analysis scored TCR-TCR, TCR-HLA and TCR-CMV co-occurrence with hypergeometric tests, applying a repertoire-size bias correction to TCR pairs. In a later analysis, false discovery rates were estimated by permuting HLA or CMV assignments 20 times. In a later analysis, co-occurring TCRs were grouped using DBSCAN, with TCRdist sequence similarity added in when clustering inside HLA-allele-positive subsets. For co-occurrence clustering, repertoires with fewer than 30,000 or more than 120,000 public chains were excluded, along with several repertoires with anomalous nucleotide sharing. The source is immuneACCESS, and TCRdb retained only in-frame sequences with V and J called. Part of the clones is not carried over; for the studies checked, unresolved V genes explain less than half of this, and the remainder is unexplained. That table furnishes V, J and clone size, whereas the DNA furnished D and trimming. Present in this sample are 130,000 or so clones, 60% to 80% of which were seen just once. Under 2% of the sample belongs to the ten largest clones.

From the cysteine through the phenylalanine, the CDR3 covers 15 amino acids. Only the CDR3 DNA stays, 45 bases, in frame from base 1. Per the germline V gene, MGHDK is the CDR1 and SYGVNS is the CDR2. Trimming removed 2 bases from V and 4 bases from J; the gene matches leave 5 bases unexplained. For this clone: Its antigen target is currently unknown. No much larger clone is present one base from it, and per-base qualities are unavailable.

The chain links TRBV25-1 with TRBJ2-3; TRBD1 aligns with 8 central bases. Sequencing was done on a sample of PBMCs. The origin of this receptor is a female donor in good health and CMV-seronegative. CDR3 reads: CASSEGQGPPDTQYF. The DNA is TGTGCCAGCAGTGAAGGACAGGGACCCCCAGATACGCAGTATTTT.